The 24 T cell receptor beta chains reported below all come from one sample, sequenced in a study of OX40 agonist ivuxolimab in advanced cancers. Sequencing used immunoSEQ multiplex PCR; TCRdb keeps in-frame clones, though not all of them. Of tens of thousands of clones in the sample, under 95% were seen once. Sequencing was performed on CD4+ or CD8+ T cells sorted from blood, taken in a trial of the OX40 agonist ivuxolimab. Receptors were obtained from an adult with an advanced solid tumor such as melanoma, head and neck, liver or kidney cancer.

The chain joins TRBV7-9 to TRBJ2-7; a weak D match, TRBD1 (6 bases). V lost 2 bases and J 3 bases, leaving 14 bases between the germline ends. The CDR3 length is 15 residues. The germline gives CDR1 SEHNR, CDR2 FQNEAQ (reference sequence). Here the CDR3 DNA reads TGTGCCAGCAGCTTAAGGCAGGGGCCAGTCTACGAGCAGTACTTC. Its translation: CASSLRQGPVYEQYF.

This rearrangement joins TRBV5-4 to TRBJ1-3; D not certain. Trimming took 4 bases from V and 3 from J, leaving 17 bases between them. The CDR3 totals 16 residues. Germline values: CDR1 SGHNT, CDR2 YYREEE (reference sequence). The CDR3 spells CASSRQTRTDGNTIYF. CDR3 in DNA: TGTGCCAGCAGCCGCCAGACCCGAACTGATGGAAACACCATATATTTT.

The chain joins TRBV18 to TRBJ2-5, with D perhaps assigned TRBD1 or TRBD2 (6 bases each). CDR3 length: 13 amino acids. CDR1 KGHSH and CDR2 LQKENI come from the germline V gene. V was trimmed by 5 bases and J by 4 bases, leaving 11 bases between them. CDR3 coding DNA: TGTGCCAGCTCATTCGGGGGCGGAGAGACCCAGTACTTC. It yields the protein CASSFGGGETQYF.

This clone was counted a single time. The V gene is TRBV28, the J gene TRBJ2-4; 7 nucleotides align to TRBD2. The CDR3 is made up of 14 amino acids. Germline CDR1 is MDHEN and CDR2 is SYDVKM. Germline trimming cut 6 bases from V and 9 bases from J; bases unmatched to any gene: 11. This CDR3 is CASRRGFGWGIQYF. In DNA, the CDR3 is TGTGCCAGCAGGCGGGGGTTTGGGTGGGGCATTCAGTACTTC.

The rearrangement links TRBV2 to TRBJ1-4; 8 bases are shared with TRBD1. The CDR3 loop spans 15 amino acids. J lost 5 bases, V lost 2 bases, and 4 bases had no gene match. Germline V gives CDR1 SNHLY, CDR2 FYNNEI. The CDR3 sequence is CASSEPTGGNEKLFF. For the CDR3, the DNA is TGTGCCAGCAGTGAACCTACAGGGGGGAATGAAAAACTGTTTTTT.

This chain uses TRBV4-3 with TRBJ1-2; no clear D gene. From germline, CDR1 is LGHNA and CDR2 YSLEER. Trimming cost V 0 bases and J 4 bases, with 9 bases left between them. The CDR3 is 14 amino acids. The CDR3 spells CASSQDSGIYGYTF. DNA for the CDR3: TGCGCCAGCAGCCAAGATAGCGGAATCTATGGCTACACCTTC.

The rearrangement joins TRBV2 to TRBJ2-5; the match to TRBD2 covers 12 bases. With 7 bases clipped from V and 2 bases from J, the junction kept 11 bases outside the gene matches. The CDR3 covers 17 residues. The V gene's germline CDR1 is SNHLY and CDR2 FYNNEI. The CDR3 sequence: CASTPSGGAWEQETQYF. CDR3 coding DNA: TGTGCCAGCACACCTAGCGGGGGGGCCTGGGAGCAAGAGACCCAGTACTTC. Full variable domain (rest looked up from reference TRBV2 and TRBJ2-5): EPEVTQTPSHQVTQMGQEVILRCVPISNHLYFYWYRQILGQKVEFLVSFYNNEISEKSEIFDDQFSVERPDGSNFTLKIRSTKLEDSAMYFCASTPSGGAWEQETQYFGPGTRLLVL.

This sequence joins TRBV11-3 and TRBJ1-5; D gene unclear. Germline V CDR1 and CDR2: SGHNT, YENEEA. The V and J ends lost 3 bases and 5 bases respectively, with 17 bases between them. The CDR3 loop spans 16 amino acids. Written as DNA, the CDR3 is TGTGCCAGCAGCTTTAACGGTAGGGCGAGGCATCAGCCCCAGCATTTT. Translated, it gives CASSFNGRARHQPQHF.

This sequence joins TRBV10-3 and TRBJ2-5, with D uncertain. Per the germline V gene, CDR1 is ENHRY and CDR2 is SYGVKD. V shed 3 bases and J shed 3 bases, with 8 bases lying between them. The CDR3 runs 13 residues. CDR3 in amino acids: CAISEFPEETQYF. CDR3 in DNA: TGTGCCATCAGTGAATTCCCCGAAGAGACCCAGTACTTC.

V usage is TRBV4-3 and J usage is TRBJ2-6; possibly TRBD1 or TRBD2 for D (5 bases each). V lost 4 bases and J lost 1, with 17 bases in between. This CDR3 has 18 residues. In germline, CDR1 is LGHNA, CDR2 YSLEER. This CDR3 is CASSRSRDGVSGANVLTF. CDR3 coding DNA: TGCGCCAGCAGCCGCTCCCGGGACGGGGTTTCTGGGGCCAACGTCCTGACTTTC.

The V gene is TRBV28, the J gene TRBJ2-7; possibly TRBD1 or TRBD2 for D (5 bases each). Germline V gives CDR1 MDHEN, CDR2 SYDVKM. The CDR3 is 12 amino acids. Trimming took 5 bases from V and 1 from J, leaving 6 bases between them. Written as DNA, the CDR3 is TGTGCCAGCAGTGGGGGTTCCTACGAGCAGTACTTC. Translation: CASSGGSYEQYF.

The chain is built from TRBV11-2 and TRBJ2-3; possible D gene TRBD1, 6 bases. The CDR3 consists of 16 residues. Germline loops: CDR1 SGHAT, CDR2 FQNNGV. V lost 5 bases to trimming and J lost 2 bases, with 17 bases between them. CDR3 nucleotides: TGTGCCAGCAGCCCCCCCACCACAGGGATCACAGATACGCAGTATTTT. Residues: CASSPPTTGITDTQYF.

The chain recombines TRBV6-5 with TRBJ2-5; a possible D gene is TRBD2 (7 bases). The DNA matches TRBJ2-7 better at its end, which makes the J call doubtful. Germline V gene data show CDR1 as MNHEY and CDR2 as SVGAGI. The CDR3 loop spans 15 amino acids. The DNA of the CDR3 is TGTGCCAGCAGTTACAAGGGGGGGACCGGCTACGAGCAGTACTTC. This codes for CASSYKGGTGYEQYF.

The chain is built from TRBV4-3 and TRBJ2-3; 7 nucleotides align to TRBD1. J was trimmed by 5 bases and V by 3 bases; bases with no gene match: 11. Germline CDR1 and CDR2: LGHNA and YSLEER. The CDR3 spans 16 residues. CDR3 in amino acids: CASSQDRTKPGDTQYF. CDR3 coding DNA: TGCGCCAGCAGCCAGGACAGGACGAAACCGGGAGATACGCAGTATTTT.

The rearrangement joins TRBV5-4 to TRBJ2-1; D gene uncertain. This CDR3 contains 14 residues. Germline V lookup: CDR1 SGHNT, CDR2 YYREEE (reference sequence). V lost 0 bases and J 0 bases, leaving 4 bases between the germline ends. DNA of the CDR3: TGTGCCAGCAGCTTGGGGGGCTCCTACAATGAGCAGTTCTTC. Translating gives CASSLGGSYNEQFF. The full variable domain, rest sourced from reference TRBV5-4 and TRBJ2-1, is ETGVTQSPTHLIKTRGQQVTLRCSSQSGHNTVSWYQQALGQGPQFIFQYYREEENGRGNFPPRFSGLQFPNYSSELNVNALELDDSALYLCASSLGGSYNEQFFGPGTRLTVL.

The chain couples TRBV7-9 to TRBJ2-3; no clear D. Deletions cut 3 bases from V and 0 bases from J, with 10 bases between. This CDR3 spans 15 amino acids. Germline V gene lookup returns CDR1 SEHNR and CDR2 FQNEAQ (reference sequence). The CDR3, as DNA: TGTGCCAGCAGCTTCAGGTTTCAAAGCACAGATACGCAGTATTTT. Its protein product is CASSFRFQSTDTQYF.

V usage is TRBV10-3 and J usage is TRBJ2-1, with a tentative D call TRBD2 (7 bases). V shed 5 bases and J shed 8 bases, with 19 bases lying between them. CDR1 and CDR2 from the germline V gene are ENHRY and SYGVKD. There are 15 residues in the CDR3. The CDR3: CAISMWGGQGDEQFF. DNA of the CDR3: TGTGCCATCAGTATGTGGGGGGGCCAAGGGGATGAGCAGTTCTTC.

The chain recombines TRBV29-1 with TRBJ2-3, with D maybe TRBD1 (8 bases). The germline CDR1 and CDR2 sequences are SQVTM and ANQGSEA. The CDR3 consists of 14 residues. Trimming took off 7 bases at V and 1 base at J, with 15 bases between the two ends. CDR3 sequence: CSATGEGGTDTQYF. In DNA, the CDR3 is TGCAGCGCGACAGGGGAGGGTGGCACAGATACGCAGTATTTT.

The chain couples TRBV4-2 to TRBJ1-1; the D is unclear. V lost 3 bases and J lost 3, with 17 bases in between. Germline lookup yields CDR1 LGHNA and CDR2 YNFKEQ. The CDR3 length is 16 residues. CDR3 in DNA: TGTGCCAGCAGCCAGGCAGGTGTAAGGGCCGACACTGAAGCTTTCTTT. Amino acids: CASSQAGVRADTEAFF.

The chain links TRBV5-4 to TRBJ2-7; D might be TRBD1 or TRBD2, each matching 5 bases. The V gene's germline CDR1 is SGHNT and CDR2 YYREEE (reference sequence). Trimming cost V 4 bases and J 7 bases, with 18 bases left between them. CDR3 length: 14 residues. Here the CDR3 reads CASSRGTDPWEQYF. In DNA form, the CDR3 reads TGTGCCAGCAGCCGTGGGACGGATCCCTGGGAGCAGTACTTC.

The chain has TRBV15 and TRBJ2-5; D is uncertain. The CDR3 sequence is 13 residues long. CDR1 and CDR2 from the germline V gene are LNHNV and YYDKDF (reference sequence). V gave up 8 bases and J gave up 1 base, with 11 bases separating them. Here the CDR3 reads CATGTWGQETQYF. The DNA of the CDR3 is TGTGCCACCGGCACGTGGGGCCAAGAGACCCAGTACTTC.

V and J are TRBV5-6 and TRBJ2-5; tentatively, D is TRBD2 (5 bases). CDR1 is SGHDT, CDR2 YYEEEE, per germline. V was cut by 7 bases and J by 0 bases, with 19 bases left in between. The CDR3 length is 16 residues. CDR3 loop: CASALNEGYHQETQYF. The DNA of the CDR3 is TGTGCCAGCGCCTTAAACGAGGGTTACCACCAAGAGACCCAGTACTTC.

The chain uses TRBV7-9 and TRBJ2-7, with D maybe TRBD2 (5 bases). The CDR3 has 12 amino acids. V was cut by 6 bases and J by 1 base, with 7 bases left in between. The germline V gene encodes CDR1 SEHNR and CDR2 FQNEAQ (reference sequence). DNA of the CDR3: TGTGCCAGCAGGGACTTATCCTACGAGCAGTACTTC. As protein: CASRDLSYEQYF.

CDR3 protein: CASSPGWQAADTQYF. CDR3 nucleotide sequence: TGTGCCAGCAGCCCGGGCTGGCAGGCCGCAGATACGCAGTATTTT. The rearrangement joins TRBV5-6 to TRBJ2-3; D gene ambiguous. The length of the CDR3 is 15 residues. Trimming removed 4 bases from V and 4 bases from J, with 16 bases in between. Germline CDR1 SGHDT, CDR2 YYEEEE.